This entry lists 31 T cell receptor beta chains sequenced from one sample in a study of control samples from healthy donors and cancer patients. Sequenced by immunoSEQ multiplex PCR; TCRdb stores in-frame clones only, minus some. The sample gives roughly 95,000 clones, about 89% of which show up once; roughly 0.92% is in the top ten. Sequencing was done on a sample of blood. All receptors derive from a young woman in good health.

The chain uses TRBV10-3 and TRBJ1-5, with 12 bases fitting TRBD1. CDR3 length equals 15 residues. V was pared by 6 bases and J by 7 bases, with 7 bases of the junction left unmatched. CDR1 is ENHRY, CDR2 SYGVKD, per germline. The CDR3 coding sequence is TGTGCCATCAGCACCGGGACAGGGGGCTGGCAGCCCCAGCATTTT. Its translation: CAISTGTGGWQPQHF.

The genes are TRBV11-3 and TRBJ2-1; no reliable D call. Trimming left V 2 bases short and J 5 bases short, with 10 bases between. Germline CDR1 is SGHNT and CDR2 is YENEEA. CDR3 length: 14 amino acids. The CDR3 protein is CASSLSIKDNEQFF. CDR3 in DNA: TGTGCCAGCAGCTTATCCATAAAGGACAATGAGCAGTTCTTC.

This clone has just one count. The chain combines TRBV6-5 with TRBJ1-1, with D tentatively TRBD1 (5 bases). Germline V gene sequence: CDR1 MNHEY, CDR2 SVGAGI. This CDR3 spans 12 amino acids. Trimming took 7 bases from V and 5 from J, leaving 11 bases between them. CDR3 amino acids: CASNQGRTEAFF. The CDR3 DNA follows: TGTGCCAGCAATCAGGGACGGACTGAAGCTTTCTTT.

The gene calls are TRBV28 and TRBJ1-5; D perhaps matches TRBD1 (6 bases). Trimming took off 7 bases at V and 2 bases at J, with 21 bases between the two ends. CDR3 length: 17 residues. CDR1 and CDR2 (germline): MDHEN, SYDVKM. The CDR3: CASTPPTTGPGNQPQHF. CDR3 nucleotides: TGTGCCAGCACCCCGCCCACAACAGGGCCGGGCAATCAGCCCCAGCATTTT.

V gene TRBV4-2 combines with J gene TRBJ2-3, with D perhaps assigned TRBD1 or TRBD2 (6 bases each). V lost 6 bases and J 4 bases, leaving 14 bases between the germline ends. The CDR3 consists of 14 residues. Germline CDR1 reads LGHNA; CDR2 reads YNFKEQ. The CDR3 loop is CASSAFGGSDTQYF. The CDR3 DNA reads TGTGCCAGCAGTGCTTTCGGGGGCTCAGATACGCAGTATTTT.

This sequence joins TRBV27 and TRBJ2-2; D is uncertain. Per germline, CDR1 MNHEY and CDR2 SMNVEV (reference sequence). The ends were cut back, 6 bases at V and 6 bases at J, with 14 bases in the middle. The CDR3 is 14 residues long. The CDR3 is CASSPRIGAGELFF. As DNA, the CDR3 is TGTGCCAGCAGCCCCAGAATAGGTGCCGGGGAGCTGTTTTTT.

This chain joins TRBV6-5 and TRBJ2-7, with D uncertain. Germline V gene data show CDR1 as MNHEY and CDR2 as SVGAGI. The V and J ends lost 7 bases and 1 base respectively, with 14 bases between them. The CDR3 extends over 14 amino acids. CDR3 amino acids: CASTPGLRSYEQYF. The CDR3 DNA is TGTGCCAGCACCCCGGGCCTGAGGTCCTACGAGCAGTACTTC.

The chain recombines TRBV7-9 with TRBJ1-1, with 7 nucleotides matching TRBD1. Trimming removed 6 bases from V and 5 bases from J; junction bases left unmatched: 6. Per germline, CDR1 SEHNR and CDR2 FQNEAQ (reference sequence). The CDR3 spans 13 residues. The CDR3 nucleotides are TGTGCCAGCAGTACGGGACAGAGTACTGAAGCTTTCTTT. It codes for CASSTGQSTEAFF.

V and J are TRBV6-1 and TRBJ1-3, with a tentative D call TRBD1 (6 bases). There are 14 residues in the CDR3. Germline V CDR1 and CDR2: MNHNS, SASEGT. The V end lost 2 bases, the J end lost 3 bases, and 8 bases lay between the germline ends. The CDR3 coding sequence is TGTGCCAGCAGTGAAAACAGGGTTGGAAACACCATATATTTT. Translating gives CASSENRVGNTIYF.

The V and J genes are TRBV5-1 and TRBJ1-5; D unclear. CDR1 is SGHRS and CDR2 is YFSETQ in the germline V gene. V lost 0 bases, J lost 5 bases, and 12 bases lay in between. There are 15 residues in the CDR3. CDR3: CASSLVPGEYQPQHF. For the CDR3, the DNA is TGCGCCAGCAGCTTGGTCCCCGGTGAGTATCAGCCCCAGCATTTT.

This sequence joins TRBV11-2 and TRBJ2-5; D is tentatively TRBD1 or TRBD2 (5 bases each). CDR3 size: 15 residues. Germline V gene lookup returns CDR1 SGHAT and CDR2 FQNNGV. Trimming stripped 10 bases from V and 1 base from J, with 19 bases between. The CDR3 DNA reads TGTGCCACCTCCGGGGCGGTTGGAGGCCAAGAGACCCAGTACTTC. It encodes CATSGAVGGQETQYF.

The chain carries TRBV9 and TRBJ2-2; tentatively, D is TRBD2 (5 bases). The V end was cut by 6 bases, the J end by 3 bases, with 9 bases between. Germline values: CDR1 SGDLS, CDR2 YYNGEE. This CDR3 has 13 amino acids. The CDR3 bases are TGTGCCAGCACAACTAGGGACACCGGGGAGCTGTTTTTT. It translates to CASTTRDTGELFF.

The V call is TRBV10-1, the J call TRBJ2-5; TRBD2 might be the D (6 bases). The CDR3 length is 15 residues. Germline CDR1 and CDR2: WNHNN and SYGVQD (reference sequence). The germline V and J ends were trimmed by 0 bases and 4 bases, with 12 bases remaining between them. The CDR3 nucleotides are TGCGCCAGCAGTGAGTCGTCGGTAGCGGCAGAGACCCAGTACTTC. Its translation: CASSESSVAAETQYF.

This rearrangement joins TRBV25-1 to TRBJ1-6; no firm D call. The CDR3 is 12 amino acids. CDR1 is MGHDK and CDR2 is SYGVNS in the germline V gene. The V end lost 3 bases, the J end lost 9 bases, and 6 bases lay between the germline ends. This CDR3 is CASSDKGSPLHF. CDR3 nucleotides: TGTGCCAGCAGTGATAAGGGTTCACCCCTCCACTTT.

This chain connects TRBV7-2 to TRBJ1-5; the D is unclear. Trimming removed 1 base at V and 7 bases at J, with 5 bases between. The CDR3 spans 12 residues. The germline V gene encodes CDR1 SGHTA and CDR2 FQGNSA. The CDR3 DNA reads as TGTGCCAGCAGCTTAGATATACAGCCCCAGCATTTT. Its protein product is CASSLDIQPQHF.

The genes are TRBV9 and TRBJ1-5, with D perhaps TRBD1 (6 bases). V was pared by 2 bases and J by 1 base, with 22 bases between. Germline V gene sequence: CDR1 SGDLS, CDR2 YYNGEE. The CDR3 contains 19 residues. The CDR3 here is CASSVRGPGRLESNQPQHF. DNA of the CDR3: TGTGCCAGCAGCGTCAGGGGACCCGGGAGGTTAGAGAGCAATCAGCCCCAGCATTTT.

Comment on this clone: The junction and the germline gene differ at one end; a read error may be behind it. The sample carries other DNA sequences with the same CDR3. The genes are TRBV11-2 and TRBJ2-1, with D hard to call. This CDR3 comprises 14 residues. Germline V gene sequence: CDR1 SGHAT, CDR2 FQNNGV. CDR3 loop: CASSFIQTINEQFF. The CDR3 DNA reads as TGTGCCAGCAGCTTTATCCAGACAATCAATGAGCAATTCTTC.

This chain uses TRBV4-1 with TRBJ2-7; TRBD1 matches 7 bases. The CDR3 totals 14 residues. Germline loops: CDR1 MGHRA, CDR2 YSYEKL. Trimming removed 4 bases from V and 1 base from J; junction bases left unmatched: 4. The CDR3 DNA reads as TGCGCCAGCAGCCCGCCAGGGGGTTCCTACGAGCAGTACTTC. Translated, it gives CASSPPGGSYEQYF.

The chain carries TRBV18 and TRBJ2-2; 7 bases agree with TRBD1. Germline V gene data show CDR1 as KGHSH and CDR2 as LQKENI. The CDR3 covers 16 residues. V shed 2 bases, J shed 4 bases, and the junction held 7 bases outside the gene matches. The CDR3 is CASSPTLAGGTGELFF. The CDR3 region has the DNA TGTGCCAGCTCACCAACTCTAGCAGGGGGCACCGGGGAGCTGTTTTTT.

V and J are TRBV9 and TRBJ1-1; D is perhaps TRBD1 (6 bases). Germline loops: CDR1 SGDLS, CDR2 YYNGEE. The CDR3 length is 15 residues. The germline V and J ends were trimmed by 0 bases and 4 bases, with 13 bases remaining between them. The CDR3 DNA is TGTGCCAGCAGCGTAGACGGGCAGGGGACCACTGAAGCTTTCTTT. This codes for CASSVDGQGTTEAFF.

The chain employs TRBV7-6 and TRBJ2-2, with D hard to call. V dropped 5 bases and J dropped 1 base, with 11 bases sitting between them. This CDR3 is 15 amino acids long. Germline CDR1 is SGHVS and CDR2 is FNYEAQ. CDR3 sequence reads: CASSAVRLNTGELFF. The CDR3 DNA reads TGTGCCAGCAGCGCCGTACGGCTGAACACCGGGGAGCTGTTTTTT.

The gene calls are TRBV20-1 and TRBJ2-7, with D possibly matching TRBD2 (6 bases). This CDR3 has 13 amino acids. Trimming removed 3 bases at V and 3 bases at J, with 12 bases between. The germline gives CDR1 DFQATT, CDR2 SNEGSKA (reference sequence). The CDR3 coding sequence is TGCAGTGCTAGTCTTAGCGGTCACTACGAGCAGTACTTC. It translates to CSASLSGHYEQYF.

V usage is TRBV30 and J usage is TRBJ1-1; D is unclear. The V end was cut by 0 bases, the J end by 10 bases, with 12 bases between. The CDR3 has 12 amino acids. Per the germline V gene, CDR1 is GTSNPN and CDR2 is SVGIG (reference sequence). CDR3 amino acids: CAWSVRGSRAFF. The CDR3 coding sequence is TGTGCCTGGAGTGTACGTGGTAGTCGAGCTTTCTTT.

V is TRBV5-1 and J is TRBJ2-2, with 8 bases fitting TRBD2. The CDR3 contains 16 residues. J gave up 0 bases and V 4 bases, and 5 bases lay outside the gene matches. CDR1 SGHRS and CDR2 YFSETQ come from the germline V gene. In DNA form, the CDR3 reads TGCGCCAGCAGCCCACCTAGCGGGCCGAACACCGGGGAGCTGTTTTTT. Its protein product is CASSPPSGPNTGELFF.

The chain has TRBV14 and TRBJ1-3; no clear D. The germline V and J ends were trimmed by 0 bases and 5 bases, with 11 bases remaining between them. Germline loops: CDR1 SGHDN, CDR2 FVKESK. The CDR3 spans 15 residues. The chain's CDR3 is CASSQEQRNRNTIYF. CDR3 DNA sequence: TGTGCCAGCAGCCAAGAACAGAGAAATCGAAACACCATATATTTT.

The genes are TRBV6-5 and TRBJ2-1, with D perhaps matching TRBD2 (6 bases). V lost 0 bases to trimming and J lost 10 bases, with 16 bases between them. The CDR3 is 15 amino acids. Germline CDR1 reads MNHEY; CDR2 reads SVGAGI. The CDR3 coding sequence is TGTGCCAGCAGTTACTCCCCCACCCTTGGGGGGGAGCAGTTCTTC. As protein: CASSYSPTLGGEQFF.

This clone has only one observation. A junction end diverges from the germline sequence, so it may reflect a read error. The V call is TRBV7-2, the J call TRBJ2-2; TRBD2 might be the D (8 bases). This CDR3 has 16 amino acids. CDR1 and CDR2 (germline): SGHTA, FQGNSA. CDR3 DNA sequence: TGTGCCAGCAGCCCCACCCCGAGCGGGGGATCAGGGGGGCTGTTTTTT. It yields the protein CASSPTPSGGSGGLFF. The whole variable domain, remainder taken from reference TRBV7-2 and TRBJ2-2, is GAGVSQSPSNKVTEKGKDVELRCDPISGHTALYWYRQSLGQGLEFLIYFQGNSAPDKSGLPSDRFSAERTGGSVSTLTIQRTQQEDSAVYLCASSPTPSGGSGGLFFGEGSRLTVL.

The rearrangement uses TRBV12-3 or TRBV12-4 and TRBJ2-7; D not certain. V lost 5 bases and J 1 base, leaving 3 bases between the germline ends. The CDR3 consists of 11 residues. The DNA for the CDR3 is TGTGCCAGCAGTCCATCCTACGAGCAGTACTTC. Its translation is CASSPSYEQYF.

Here the CDR3 DNA reads TGTGCCAGCTCACCGAATACAGGCCAAGCTAACTATGGCTACACCTTC. Its protein product is CASSPNTGQANYGYTF. The chain uses TRBV18 and TRBJ1-2, with a possible D match to TRBD1 (5 bases). Between the trimmed V and J ends, which lost 3 bases and 0 bases, there was a span of 14 bases. Germline CDR1 KGHSH, CDR2 LQKENI. The CDR3 extends over 16 amino acids.

The chain is built from TRBV5-1 and TRBJ2-1; TRBD2 aligns across 12 bases. Trimming removed 0 bases from V and 2 bases from J; junction bases left unmatched: 9. Per germline, CDR1 SGHRS and CDR2 YFSETQ. There are 19 residues in the CDR3. The DNA of the CDR3 is TGCGCCAGCAGCTTGGACCTTAGGACTAGCGGGATGACCTACAATGAGCAGTTCTTC. It yields the protein CASSLDLRTSGMTYNEQFF.

This clone occurred once. The chain links TRBV7-9 to TRBJ1-1; D gene unclear. The CDR3 length is 14 residues. Deletions cut 5 bases from V and 2 bases from J, with 12 bases between. Germline CDR1 and CDR2: SEHNR and FQNEAQ (reference sequence). The CDR3 sequence: CASSLDGSNTEAFF. CDR3 DNA sequence: TGTGCCAGCAGCCTTGATGGGAGTAACACTGAAGCTTTCTTT.